This T cell receptor beta chain stems from a study of blood T cell repertoires in COVID-19. Study information: The cDNA or gDNA used as material had been derived from T cells, B-cell-depleted T cells, or PBMCs.

V was trimmed by 0 bases and J by 3 bases, leaving 18 bases between them. This CDR3 comprises 18 residues. The germline V gene has CDR1 SGHDT and CDR2 YYEEEE. The age range of participants was about 18 to 89 years, with residence in about 25 US areas. Clinical history as reported by participants underpinned cohort assignment. A COVID-19 case had been met by exposed participants during the 2 weeks before study entry. Repertoires were generated with immunoSEQ multiplex PCR, while TCRdb's copy carries only in-frame clones and drops some. The sample includes some 190,000 clones, over 70% of them seen just once.

V usage is TRBV5-6 and J usage is TRBJ1-4; no firm D call. The sequence was collected from a man aged 55 to 69 who had been exposed to COVID-19. The material sequenced was PBMCs or T cells enriched from blood (not recorded which). CDR3 loop: CASSLAGLGPGANEKLFF. CDR3 bases: TGTGCCAGCAGCTTGGCCGGACTCGGACCTGGAGCTAATGAAAAACTGTTTTTT.